This TCR beta chain was recorded in a study of blood T cell repertoires in COVID-19. As for the study in general: There were acute and convalescent COVID-19 samples, and they came from the United States, Italy and Spain. PBMCs, B-cell-depleted T cells, or T cells were the source of the cDNA or gDNA that made up the material.

Per the original data handling: Reference gene primers were amplified, and this amplification served to estimate nucleated cell counts. Using immunoSEQ multiplex PCR, the repertoire was profiled, and TCRdb retains in-frame clones only, with some absent. V and J calls and clone size come straight from that table; D and trimming were deduced from the DNA. The data show about 120,000 clones, approximately 83% seen once. The V gene's germline CDR1 is SNHLY and CDR2 FYNNEI. CDR3 length: 16 amino acids. Trimming at V came to 5 bases and at J to 2 bases, leaving 9 bases not matched to a gene. Sequences were obtained from peripheral blood. The sequence came from a man aged 55 to 70 with acute or convalescent COVID-19. The chain employs TRBV2 and TRBJ2-1; TRBD1 agrees at 7 bases. The CDR3 loop is CASSLRGGYTYNEQFF. CDR3 sequence (DNA): TGTGCCAGCAGTCTTAGAGGGGGCTATACCTACAATGAGCAGTTCTTC.